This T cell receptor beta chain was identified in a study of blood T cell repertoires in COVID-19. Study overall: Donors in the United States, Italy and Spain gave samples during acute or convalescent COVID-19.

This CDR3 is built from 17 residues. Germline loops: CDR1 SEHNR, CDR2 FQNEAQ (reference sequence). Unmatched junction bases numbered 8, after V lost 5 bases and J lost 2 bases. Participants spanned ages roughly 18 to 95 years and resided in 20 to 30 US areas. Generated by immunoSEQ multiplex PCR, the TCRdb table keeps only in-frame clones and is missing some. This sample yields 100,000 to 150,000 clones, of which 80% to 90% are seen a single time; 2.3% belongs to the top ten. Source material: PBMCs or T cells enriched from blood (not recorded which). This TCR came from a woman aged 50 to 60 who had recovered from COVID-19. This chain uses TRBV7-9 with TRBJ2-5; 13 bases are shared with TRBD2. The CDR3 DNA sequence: TGTGCCAGCAGCCGCATTCGACTAGCGGGGGGACAAGAGACCCAGTACTTC. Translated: CASSRIRLAGGQETQYF.